These 13 T cell receptor beta chains share one sample of origin, sequenced in a study of post-analysis software for immune sequencing data. Prepared libraries of TCR beta cDNA carried unique molecular identifiers. TCRdb used MiXCR to reprocess the PCR reads, holding one entry per CDR3 protein. The sample holds about 680,000 distinct CDR3 sequences; more than 50% are singletons and the top ten take around 11%. No antigen has been identified for these receptors. Findings and caveats of the study: There were five or six TRBV segments more frequent in patients than controls, and TRBV5-6, TRBV5-1 and TRBV20-1 were among them.

Sample: blood. The origin of the receptors is a girl aged 2-10 years with multiple sclerosis.

This chain connects TRBV20-1 to TRBJ2-5; D is undetermined. This CDR3 has 14 amino acids. Germline CDR1 reads DFQATT; CDR2 reads SNEGSKA (reference sequence). The V gene lost 6 bases and the J gene lost 6 bases, with 20 bases spanning the gap. The CDR3 reads CSAGLSSHLQTQYF. CDR3 in DNA: TGCAGTGCCGGTCTCTCCTCCCACTTGCAGACCCAGTACTTC.

The genes are TRBV7-2 and TRBJ1-1; no clear D gene. Germline lookup yields CDR1 SGHTA and CDR2 FQGNSA. Trimming shortened V by 3 bases and J by 4 bases, and 9 bases separated the two germline ends. The CDR3 contains 13 residues. CDR3 residues: CASSFTWGTEAFF. As DNA, the CDR3 is TGTGCCAGCAGCTTCACGTGGGGCACTGAAGCTTTCTTT.

This clonotype was detected once. The chain uses TRBV9 and TRBJ2-1; D is possibly TRBD2 (6 bases). The CDR3 has 14 residues. From germline, CDR1 is SGDLS and CDR2 YYNGEE. The V end lost 0 bases, the J end lost 4 bases, and 8 bases lay between the germline ends. The CDR3, as DNA: TGTGCCAGCAGCGTAGACGGACTATACAATGAGCAGTTCTTC. This codes for CASSVDGLYNEQFF.

This sequence joins TRBV10-3 and TRBJ1-2; 7 bases align to TRBD1. The V gene end was trimmed by 5 bases and the J gene end by 12 bases; junction bases not matched to a gene: 9. The germline V gene encodes CDR1 ENHRY and CDR2 SYGVKD. The CDR3 loop spans 12 amino acids. Here the CDR3 reads CAISPADRAHTF. The DNA for the CDR3 is TGTGCCATCAGTCCCGCAGACAGGGCCCACACCTTC.

This clonotype was seen a few times. The chain joins TRBV7-9 to TRBJ2-6, with unresolved D. The germline V and J ends were trimmed by 1 base and 0 bases, with 7 bases remaining between them. The CDR3 totals 16 residues. In germline, CDR1 is SEHNR, CDR2 FQNEAQ (reference sequence). CDR3 protein: CASSLVGNSGANVLTF. The CDR3 nucleotides are TGTGCCAGCAGCTTAGTGGGGAACTCTGGGGCCAACGTCCTGACTTTC.

The J gene is TRBJ2-5, the V gene TRBV29-1, with D possibly TRBD2 on 6 matching bases. CDR1 is SQVTM and CDR2 is ANQGSEA in the germline V gene. The CDR3 sequence is 12 residues long. Deletions cut 5 bases from V and 2 bases from J, with 9 bases between. The CDR3 coding sequence is TGCAGCGTTAGGGACTTACAAGAGACCCAGTACTTC. Translation gives CSVRDLQETQYF.

The rearrangement links TRBV12-3 or TRBV12-4 to TRBJ2-5; no clear D gene. Judging by the DNA end, TRBJ2-7 fits better; the J call may be wrong. This CDR3 is 14 amino acids long. CDR3 region: CASSFKEQIYEQYF. CDR3 in DNA: TGTGCCAGCAGTTTCAAGGAGCAAATCTACGAGCAGTACTTC.

V gene TRBV20-1 combines with J gene TRBJ1-2; D is uncertain. Germline V gene lookup returns CDR1 DFQATT and CDR2 SNEGSKA (reference sequence). The CDR3 runs to 14 residues. Trimming took 2 bases from V and 4 from J, leaving 14 bases between them. The CDR3 DNA sequence: TGCAGTGCTAGAAGGCGGCAGGAGATCTATGGCTACACCTTC. Translation: CSARRRQEIYGYTF.

The chain joins TRBV5-1 to TRBJ2-1; possible D gene TRBD2, 7 bases. CDR3 length: 17 residues. Germline assignment: CDR1 SGHRS and CDR2 YFSETQ. The germline V and J ends were trimmed by 2 bases and 4 bases, with 19 bases remaining between them. DNA for the CDR3: TGCGCCAGCAGCTTCAGGGGTACGGGAGGACCTTACAATGAGCAGTTCTTC. Its protein product is CASSFRGTGGPYNEQFF.

V gene TRBV28 combines with J gene TRBJ2-3, with unresolved D. Trimming shortened V by 5 bases and J by 2 bases, and 8 bases separated the two germline ends. The CDR3 runs 13 residues. Germline CDR1 is MDHEN and CDR2 is SYDVKM. CDR3 DNA sequence: TGTGCCAGCAGTAATACAGACACAGATACGCAGTATTTT. Translating it yields CASSNTDTDTQYF.

This clonotype was detected only a few times. This sequence joins TRBV4-1 and TRBJ2-7, with D tentatively TRBD1 (5 bases). Gene TRBJ2-5 matches the end of the DNA better, so the J call may be wrong. CDR3 length: 17 residues. CDR1 and CDR2 (germline): MGHRA, YSYEKL. The CDR3 DNA is TGCGCCAGCAGCCAAGGAGATGGTAGGGGAAGGGTAGAGACCCAGTACTTC. Translation gives CASSQGDGRGRVETQYF.

Only a few counts were recorded for this clonotype. The V gene is TRBV7-9, the J gene TRBJ2-1; 12 bases match TRBD2. With V trimmed by 4 bases and J by 6 bases, 10 bases remained unmatched. Per germline, CDR1 SEHNR and CDR2 FQNEAQ (reference sequence). This CDR3 has 17 amino acids. The CDR3 spells CASSSPWTSGIVNEQFF. The CDR3 DNA follows: TGTGCCAGCAGCTCACCTTGGACTAGCGGGATAGTCAATGAGCAGTTCTTC.

This chain links TRBV20-1 with TRBJ2-1; a weak D match, TRBD1 (6 bases). The CDR3 length is 15 residues. V was shortened by 3 bases and J by 1 base, with 13 bases between the two germline ends. Germline-derived CDR1 and CDR2 are DFQATT and SNEGSKA (reference sequence). The CDR3 region has the DNA TGCAGTGCTAGGTTACCAGGGGATTCCTACAATGAGCAGTTCTTC. This sequence encodes CSARLPGDSYNEQFF.